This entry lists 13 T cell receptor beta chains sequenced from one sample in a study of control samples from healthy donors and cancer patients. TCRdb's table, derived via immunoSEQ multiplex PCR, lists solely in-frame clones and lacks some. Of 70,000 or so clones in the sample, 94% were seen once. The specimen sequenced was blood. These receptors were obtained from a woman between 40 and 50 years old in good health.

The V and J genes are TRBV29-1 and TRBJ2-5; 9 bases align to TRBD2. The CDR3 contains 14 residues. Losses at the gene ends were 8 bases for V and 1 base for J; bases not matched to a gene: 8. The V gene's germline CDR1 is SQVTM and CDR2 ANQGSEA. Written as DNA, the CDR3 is TGCAGCACCCGGAGTAGCGGGGGCCAAGAGACCCAGTACTTC. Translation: CSTRSSGGQETQYF. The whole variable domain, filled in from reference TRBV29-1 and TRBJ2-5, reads SAVISQKPSRDICQRGTSLTIQCQVDSQVTMMFWYRQQPGQSLTLIATANQGSEATYESGFVIDKFPISRPNLTFSTLTVSNMSPEDSSIYLCSTRSSGGQETQYFGPGTRLLVL.

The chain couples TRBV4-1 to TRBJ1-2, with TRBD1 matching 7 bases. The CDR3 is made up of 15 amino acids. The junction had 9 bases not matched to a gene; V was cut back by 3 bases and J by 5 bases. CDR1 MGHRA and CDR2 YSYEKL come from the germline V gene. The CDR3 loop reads CASSHTGEENYGYTF. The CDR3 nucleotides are TGCGCCAGCAGCCATACAGGGGAAGAGAATTATGGCTACACCTTC.

The CDR3 sequence: CASSLNDGEETQYF. In nucleotides, the CDR3 is TGTGCCAGCTCACTAAATGACGGAGAAGAGACCCAGTACTTC. This sequence joins TRBV18 and TRBJ2-5; D gene unclear. Germline V lookup: CDR1 KGHSH, CDR2 LQKENI. The CDR3 runs to 14 residues. Between the trimmed V and J ends, which lost 4 bases and 3 bases, there was a span of 12 bases.

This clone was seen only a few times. CDR3 sequence: CASSISDLAAPGQETQYF. DNA for the CDR3: TGTGCCAGTAGTATTTCGGACTTAGCGGCCCCGGGGCAAGAGACCCAGTACTTC. V usage is TRBV19 and J usage is TRBJ2-5; D may be TRBD2 (6 bases). Trimming shortened V by 3 bases and J by 2 bases, and 22 bases separated the two germline ends. The germline V gene has CDR1 LNHDA and CDR2 SQIVND (reference sequence). The CDR3 totals 18 residues.

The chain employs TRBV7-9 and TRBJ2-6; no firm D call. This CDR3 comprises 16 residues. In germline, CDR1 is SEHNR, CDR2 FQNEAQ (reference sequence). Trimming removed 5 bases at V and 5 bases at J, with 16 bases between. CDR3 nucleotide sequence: TGTGCCAGCAGCCCCCCCTCAGGACGGAGGGCCAACGTCCTGACTTTC. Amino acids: CASSPPSGRRANVLTF. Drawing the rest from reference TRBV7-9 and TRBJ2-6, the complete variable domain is DTGVSQNPRHKITKRGQNVTFRCDPISEHNRLYWYRQTLGQGPEFLTYFQNEAQLEKSRLLSDRFSAERPKGSFSTLEIQRTEQGDSAMYLCASSPPSGRRANVLTFGAGSRLTVL.

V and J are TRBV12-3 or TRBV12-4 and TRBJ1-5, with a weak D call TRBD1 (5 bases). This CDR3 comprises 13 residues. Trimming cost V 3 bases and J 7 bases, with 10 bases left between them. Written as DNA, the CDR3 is TGTGCCAGCAGTTTCCTGTGGGACCAGCCCCAGCATTTT. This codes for CASSFLWDQPQHF.

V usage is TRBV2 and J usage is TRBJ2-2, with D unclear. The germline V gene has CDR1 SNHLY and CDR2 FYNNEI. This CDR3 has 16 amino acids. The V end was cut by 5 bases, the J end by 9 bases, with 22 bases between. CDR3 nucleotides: TGTGCCAGCAGTAAGATCAACAGCGCACCACCCAGGGAGCTGTTTTTT. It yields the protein CASSKINSAPPRELFF.

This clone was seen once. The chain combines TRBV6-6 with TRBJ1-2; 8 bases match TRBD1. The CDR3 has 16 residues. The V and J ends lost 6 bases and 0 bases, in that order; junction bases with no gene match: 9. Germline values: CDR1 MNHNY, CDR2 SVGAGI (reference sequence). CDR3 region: CASRPRGPGANYGYTF. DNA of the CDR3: TGTGCCAGCAGGCCCAGGGGGCCCGGCGCTAACTATGGCTACACCTTC.

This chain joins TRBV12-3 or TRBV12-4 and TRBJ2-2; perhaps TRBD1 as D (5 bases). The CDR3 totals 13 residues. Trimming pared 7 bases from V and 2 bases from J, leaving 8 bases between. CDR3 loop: CASIQGNTGELFF. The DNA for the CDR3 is TGTGCCAGCATTCAGGGTAACACCGGGGAGCTGTTTTTT.

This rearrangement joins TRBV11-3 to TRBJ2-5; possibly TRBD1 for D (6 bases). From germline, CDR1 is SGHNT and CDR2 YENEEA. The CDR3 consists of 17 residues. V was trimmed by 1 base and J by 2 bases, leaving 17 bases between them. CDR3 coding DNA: TGTGCCAGCAGCTTAGGGGATCCAGGGGCGTTACAAGAGACCCAGTACTTC. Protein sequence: CASSLGDPGALQETQYF.

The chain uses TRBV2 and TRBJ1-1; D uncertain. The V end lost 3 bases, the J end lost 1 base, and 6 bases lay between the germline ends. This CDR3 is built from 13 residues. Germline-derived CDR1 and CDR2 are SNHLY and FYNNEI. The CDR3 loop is CASSEMRNTEAFF. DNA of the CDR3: TGTGCCAGCAGTGAGATGAGGAACACTGAAGCTTTCTTT.

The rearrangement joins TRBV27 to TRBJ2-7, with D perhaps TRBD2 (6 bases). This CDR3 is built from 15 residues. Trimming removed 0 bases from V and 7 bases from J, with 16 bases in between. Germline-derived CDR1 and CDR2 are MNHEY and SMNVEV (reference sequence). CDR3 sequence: CASSLSQPLASEQYF. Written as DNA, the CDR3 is TGTGCCAGCAGTTTATCTCAACCGCTAGCGAGTGAGCAGTACTTC.

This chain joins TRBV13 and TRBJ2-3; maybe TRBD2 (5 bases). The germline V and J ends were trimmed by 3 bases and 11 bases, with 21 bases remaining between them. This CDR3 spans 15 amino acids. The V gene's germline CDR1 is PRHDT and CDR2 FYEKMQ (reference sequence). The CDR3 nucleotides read TGTGCCAGCAGCTTTTGGTTTAGCGCAGCGCCAATGCAGTATTTT. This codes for CASSFWFSAAPMQYF.